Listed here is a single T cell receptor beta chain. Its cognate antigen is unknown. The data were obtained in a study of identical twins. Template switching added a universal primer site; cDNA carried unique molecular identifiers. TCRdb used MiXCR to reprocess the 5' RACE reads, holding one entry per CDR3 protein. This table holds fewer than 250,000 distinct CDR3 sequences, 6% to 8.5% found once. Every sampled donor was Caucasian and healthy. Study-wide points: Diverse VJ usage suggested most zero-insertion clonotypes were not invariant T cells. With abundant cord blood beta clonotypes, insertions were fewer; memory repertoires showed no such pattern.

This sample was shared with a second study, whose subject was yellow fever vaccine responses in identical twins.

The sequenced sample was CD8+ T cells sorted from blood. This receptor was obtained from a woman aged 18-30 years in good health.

CDR3 nucleotide sequence: TGCAGCGTTGACTCTGGCGGCACAGATACGCAGTATTTT. Its protein is CSVDSGGTDTQYF. The chain is built from TRBV29-1 and TRBJ2-3; D gene ambiguous. Between the trimmed V and J ends, which lost 3 bases and 1 base, there was a span of 8 bases. Germline V gene data show CDR1 as SQVTM and CDR2 as ANQGSEA. The CDR3 length is 13 residues.